Shown below are 23 T cell receptor beta chains from a single sample sequenced in a study of cytomegalovirus exposure and HLA in healthy donors. PCR amplification relied on 60 Vbeta primers (plus 13 Jbeta primers). Libraries were prepared by immunoSEQ multiplex PCR; TCRdb keeps only in-frame clonotypes and omits some of them. The sample holds around 140,000 clones. What was sequenced was PBMCs. The receptors stem from a woman between 40 and 55 years old in good health and CMV-seronegative.

The chain links TRBV16 to TRBJ1-2; no reliable D call. Trimming cost V 1 base and J 14 bases, with 11 bases left between them. CDR3 length: 11 residues. Germline V gene data show CDR1 as KGHSY and CDR2 as FQNENV. CDR3 protein: CASSQLRDMTF. The CDR3 DNA is TGTGCCAGCAGCCAATTGCGAGACATGACCTTC.

The chain is built from TRBV29-1 and TRBJ1-2; weak D call: TRBD1 (6 bases). Trimming removed 7 bases at V and 5 bases at J, with 14 bases between. The length of the CDR3 is 12 residues. Germline V lookup: CDR1 SQVTM, CDR2 ANQGSEA. CDR3 DNA: TGCAGCGCCGAGGGGCAGGGGTATGGCTACACCTTC. Its translation is CSAEGQGYGYTF.

The CDR3 loop is CAGGGGISNQPQHF. The DNA of the CDR3 is TGTGCCGGCGGGGGAGGCATCAGCAATCAGCCCCAGCATTTT. The genes are TRBV28 and TRBJ1-5, with a possible D match to TRBD1 (5 bases). Trimming removed 11 bases from V and 1 base from J, with 15 bases in between. This CDR3 has 14 amino acids. Looked up from germline, CDR1 is MDHEN and CDR2 is SYDVKM.

The chain uses TRBV7-2 and TRBJ1-6; D is unclear. Per the germline V gene, CDR1 is SGHTA and CDR2 is FQGNSA. V was pared by 4 bases and J by 10 bases, with 8 bases between. This CDR3 contains 12 residues. The CDR3 DNA reads as TGTGCCAGCAGCTCCTCCCTATCACCCCTCCACTTT. This gives the protein CASSSSLSPLHF.

The V and J genes are TRBV19 and TRBJ1-1; a weak D match, TRBD1 (6 bases). The CDR3 loop spans 15 amino acids. CDR1 LNHDA and CDR2 SQIVND come from the germline V gene (reference sequence). V was shortened by 8 bases and J by 2 bases, with 18 bases between the two germline ends. The CDR3 here is CASGRPTGLNTEAFF. The CDR3 DNA is TGTGCCAGTGGACGACCCACAGGGTTAAACACTGAAGCTTTCTTT.

The CDR3 loop reads CASSLLSGASNYGYTF. DNA for the CDR3: TGTGCCAGCAGCTTATTATCAGGGGCCTCGAACTATGGCTACACCTTC. The chain links TRBV7-2 to TRBJ1-2; D is perhaps TRBD1 (6 bases). Between the trimmed V and J ends, which lost 2 bases and 2 bases, there was a span of 15 bases. From germline, CDR1 is SGHTA and CDR2 FQGNSA. CDR3 length: 16 residues.

J is TRBJ1-5 and V is TRBV21-1. TRBV21-1 corresponds to a pseudogene. This CDR3 contains 12 residues. This CDR3 is CASRLDNQPQHF. The DNA for the CDR3 is TGTGCCAGCAGACTCGATAATCAGCCCCAGCATTTT.

This chain's CDR3 is CASSLPGLETQYF. CDR3 nucleotide sequence: TGTGCCAGCAGCTTACCGGGTCTAGAGACCCAGTACTTC. The rearrangement joins TRBV11-2 to TRBJ2-5; no clear D gene. This CDR3 has 13 residues. V was pared by 2 bases and J by 4 bases, with 8 bases between. Germline loops: CDR1 SGHAT, CDR2 FQNNGV.

This chain joins TRBV12-1 and TRBJ2-7; TRBD2, the table's D call, was not compared with the DNA. TRBV12-1 constitutes a pseudogene. CDR3 length: 10 amino acids. CDR3 sequence reads: CASSFSEQYV. In nucleotides, the CDR3 is TGTGCCAGCAGCTTCAGCGAGCAGTACGTC.

This chain uses TRBV5-4 with TRBJ2-3; D is perhaps TRBD1 (5 bases). There are 15 residues in the CDR3. Germline V gene lookup returns CDR1 SGHNT and CDR2 YYREEE (reference sequence). The ends were cut back, 4 bases at V and 9 bases at J, with 21 bases in the middle. The CDR3 region is CASSPASARGGTQYF. DNA for the CDR3: TGTGCCAGCAGCCCAGCATCAGCTAGGGGTGGGACGCAGTATTTT. Supplemented by reference TRBV5-4 and TRBJ2-3, the full variable domain reads ETGVTQSPTHLIKTRGQQVTLRCSSQSGHNTVSWYQQALGQGPQFIFQYYREEENGRGNFPPRFSGLQFPNYSSELNVNALELDDSALYLCASSPASARGGTQYFGPGTRLTVL.

The rearrangement uses TRBV7-3 and TRBJ2-7; D remains unclear. Germline CDR1 reads SGHTA; CDR2 reads FQGTGA. This CDR3 has 15 amino acids. V lost 1 base and J lost 2, with 12 bases in between. Written as DNA, the CDR3 is TGTGCCAGCAGCTTAATTCCAGGTAACACCTACGAGCAGTACTTC. Translating it yields CASSLIPGNTYEQYF. Using reference TRBV7-3 and TRBJ2-7 for the parts outside the CDR3, the full variable domain is GAGVSQTPSNKVTEKGKYVELRCDPISGHTALYWYRQSLGQGPEFLIYFQGTGAADDSGLPNDRFFAVRPEGSVSTLKIQRTERGDSAVYLCASSLIPGNTYEQYFGPGTRLTVT.

The chain recombines TRBV15 with TRBJ1-3; D not resolved. This CDR3 is 16 amino acids long. Trimming left V 4 bases short and J 0 bases short, with 13 bases between. The V gene's germline CDR1 is LNHNV and CDR2 YYDKDF (reference sequence). The CDR3 DNA sequence: TGTGCCACCAGCACCACAGCTATCAGCTCTGGAAACACCATATATTTT. Its translation: CATSTTAISSGNTIYF.

V gene TRBV4-1 combines with J gene TRBJ1-4, with D perhaps TRBD1 (5 bases). Germline values: CDR1 MGHRA, CDR2 YSYEKL. V was trimmed by 6 bases and J by 10 bases, leaving 15 bases between them. This CDR3 is built from 13 residues. The CDR3 coding sequence is TGCGCCAGCAGGTTGGGGGGGTCGGGAAAACTGTTTTTT. This gives the protein CASRLGGSGKLFF.

The CDR3 spells CAISEDGQYRAFF. The CDR3 bases are TGTGCCATCAGTGAGGACGGACAGTACAGAGCTTTCTTT. This chain uses TRBV10-3 with TRBJ1-1; TRBD1 is a possible D gene (6 bases). The CDR3 contains 13 residues. Looked up from germline, CDR1 is ENHRY and CDR2 is SYGVKD. Trimming removed 2 bases from V and 10 bases from J, with 14 bases in between.

The genes are TRBV19 and TRBJ2-1, with D possibly matching TRBD1 (5 bases). The CDR3 runs 13 residues. CDR1 LNHDA and CDR2 SQIVND come from the germline V gene (reference sequence). V was clipped by 1 base and J by 8 bases, with 9 bases between them. This CDR3 reads CASSIVTRDEQFF. The CDR3 DNA reads TGTGCCAGTAGTATAGTCACCAGGGATGAGCAGTTCTTC.

The chain employs TRBV5-1 and TRBJ2-7; weak D call: TRBD1 (6 bases). V lost 7 bases and J 3 bases, leaving 14 bases between the germline ends. The V gene's germline CDR1 is SGHRS and CDR2 YFSETQ. The CDR3 loop spans 13 amino acids. For the CDR3, the DNA is TGCGCCAGCCCCAGGGGACCCTTCTACGAGCAGTACGTC. Its translation: CASPRGPFYEQYV.

This chain uses TRBV4-1 with TRBJ1-5; TRBD1 aligns across 11 bases. Germline V gene sequence: CDR1 MGHRA, CDR2 YSYEKL. V lost 4 bases to trimming and J lost 4 bases; unmatched junction nucleotides: 3. The length of the CDR3 is 15 residues. CDR3: CASSLGTGGNQPQHF. DNA of the CDR3: TGCGCCAGCAGCCTAGGGACAGGGGGTAATCAGCCCCAGCATTTT.

This chain links TRBV10-3 with TRBJ1-6, with D perhaps TRBD1 (5 bases). Trimming left V 3 bases short and J 7 bases short, with 16 bases between. The CDR3 contains 16 residues. Germline assignment: CDR1 ENHRY and CDR2 SYGVKD. The CDR3: CAISDSGTGDNSPLHF. The CDR3 nucleotides are TGTGCCATCAGTGACTCCGGGACGGGGGACAATTCACCCCTCCACTTT.

J is TRBJ2-6 and V is TRBV6-4; D perhaps matches TRBD1 (6 bases). CDR3 length: 16 residues. With 6 bases removed from V and 0 bases from J, the gap between germline ends came to 12 bases. CDR1 and CDR2 from the germline V gene are MRHNA and SNTAGT. CDR3 sequence reads: CASSRGTFSGANVLTF. The CDR3 DNA reads TGTGCCAGCAGCAGGGGTACCTTCTCTGGGGCCAACGTCCTGACTTTC.

V is TRBV9 and J is TRBJ2-2; 8 bases match TRBD2. Germline V CDR1 and CDR2: SGDLS, YYNGEE. With V trimmed by 2 bases and J by 6 bases, 3 bases remained unmatched. The CDR3 runs to 14 residues. The DNA of the CDR3 is TGTGCCAGCAGCGTCGGTAGCGGGGCCGGGGAGCTGTTTTTT. As protein: CASSVGSGAGELFF.

The chain employs TRBV7-9 and TRBJ1-1; the match to TRBD1 covers 9 bases. Germline V gene data show CDR1 as SEHNR and CDR2 as FQNEAQ (reference sequence). V lost 5 bases and J lost 4; bases outside the gene matches: 5. The CDR3 covers 14 residues. The CDR3 bases are TGTGCCAGCAGCCAGGGACAGGGAGGCACTGAAGCTTTCTTT. Its protein is CASSQGQGGTEAFF. Full variable domain (outside the CDR3, taken from reference TRBV7-9 and TRBJ1-1): DTGVSQNPRHKITKRGQNVTFRCDPISEHNRLYWYRQTLGQGPEFLTYFQNEAQLEKSRLLSDRFSAERPKGSFSTLEIQRTEQGDSAMYLCASSQGQGGTEAFFGQGTRLTVV.

Worth noting for this clone: Other DNA sequences in this specimen translate into the identical CDR3. V is TRBV5-1 and J is TRBJ2-3; 10 bases line up with TRBD2. Germline V CDR1 and CDR2: SGHRS, YFSETQ. The trim removed 0 bases at V and 6 bases at J, leaving 7 bases unmatched. This CDR3 has 16 residues. The CDR3 region has the DNA TGCGCCAGCAGCTTGGTGGCTAGCGGGGGTCAGGATACGCAGTATTTT. Its translation: CASSLVASGGQDTQYF.

The chain recombines TRBV5-6 with TRBJ2-2; the match to TRBD1 covers 7 bases. CDR3 size: 14 residues. Losses at the gene ends were 5 bases for V and 2 bases for J; bases not matched to a gene: 3. Germline assignment: CDR1 SGHDT and CDR2 YYEEEE. This CDR3 is CASRDRVNTGELFF. CDR3 bases: TGTGCCAGCAGAGACAGGGTTAACACCGGGGAGCTGTTTTTT.